What follows is one T cell receptor (beta chain) and its context. This specimen comes from a study of T cell responses to AZD1222 COVID-19 vaccine. Using immunoSEQ multiplex PCR, the repertoire was profiled, and TCRdb retains in-frame clones only, with some absent. The sample has nearly 110,000 clones; over 80% are singletons. CDR1 and CDR2 from the germline V gene are LGHNA and YSLEER. This CDR3 region has 14 residues. V was cut by 0 bases and J by 2 bases, with 7 bases left in between. Pooled samples include second doses given at about 4 or 12 weeks. The source material was peripheral blood, sampled 28 days after the second AZD1222 dose. The TCR sequence derives from an adult who received the AZD1222 COVID-19 vaccine. V usage is TRBV4-3 and J usage is TRBJ1-2; no clear D gene. CDR3 sequence reads: CASSQDLVNYGYTF. The CDR3 nucleotides are TGCGCCAGCAGCCAAGATTTGGTGAACTATGGCTACACCTTC.